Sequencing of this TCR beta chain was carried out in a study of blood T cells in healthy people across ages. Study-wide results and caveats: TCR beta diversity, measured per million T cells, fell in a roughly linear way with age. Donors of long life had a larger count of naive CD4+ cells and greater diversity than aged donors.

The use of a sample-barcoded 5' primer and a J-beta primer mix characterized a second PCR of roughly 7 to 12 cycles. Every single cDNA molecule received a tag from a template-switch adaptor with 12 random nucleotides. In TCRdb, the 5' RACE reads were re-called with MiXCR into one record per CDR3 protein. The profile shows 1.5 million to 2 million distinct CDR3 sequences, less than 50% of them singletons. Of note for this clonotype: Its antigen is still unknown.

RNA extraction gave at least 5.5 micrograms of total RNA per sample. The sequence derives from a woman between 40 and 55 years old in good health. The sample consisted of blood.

In nucleotides, the CDR3 is TGTGCCAGCAGTCCCGGGAGGCCAGACTATGGCTACACCTTC. Its translation: CASSPGRPDYGYTF. The chain recombines TRBV12-3 or TRBV12-4 with TRBJ1-2; D call uncertain. The CDR3 is 14 amino acids. Deletions cut 5 bases from V and 3 bases from J, with 13 bases between.